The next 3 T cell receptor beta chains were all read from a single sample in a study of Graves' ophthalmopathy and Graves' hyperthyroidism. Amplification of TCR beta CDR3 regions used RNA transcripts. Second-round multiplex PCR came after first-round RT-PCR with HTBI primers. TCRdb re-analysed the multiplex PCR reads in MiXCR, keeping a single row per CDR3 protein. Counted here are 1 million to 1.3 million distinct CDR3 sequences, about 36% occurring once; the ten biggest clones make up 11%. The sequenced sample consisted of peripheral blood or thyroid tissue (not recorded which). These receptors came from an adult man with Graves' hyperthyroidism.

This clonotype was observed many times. The CDR3 is CATSRDRQGGTQYF. CDR3 nucleotide sequence: TGTGCCACCAGCAGAGATAGGCAAGGCGGGACCCAGTACTTC. The chain carries TRBV15 and TRBJ2-5; D is ambiguous. The ends were cut back, 0 bases at V and 7 bases at J, with 12 bases in the middle. The CDR3 runs 14 residues. Germline CDR1 LNHNV, CDR2 YYDKDF (reference sequence).

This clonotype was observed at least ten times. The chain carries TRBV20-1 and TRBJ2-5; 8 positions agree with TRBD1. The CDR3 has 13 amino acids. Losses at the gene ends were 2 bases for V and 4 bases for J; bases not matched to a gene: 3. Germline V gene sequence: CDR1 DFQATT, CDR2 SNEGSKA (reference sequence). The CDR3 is CSARTTGGETQYF. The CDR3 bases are TGCAGTGCTAGAACCACAGGGGGAGAGACCCAGTACTTC.

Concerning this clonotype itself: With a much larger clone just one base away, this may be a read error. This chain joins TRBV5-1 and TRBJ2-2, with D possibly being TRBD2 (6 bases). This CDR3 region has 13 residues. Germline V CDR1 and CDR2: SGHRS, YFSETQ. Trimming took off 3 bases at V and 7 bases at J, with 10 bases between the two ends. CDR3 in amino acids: CASSSEGLGELFF. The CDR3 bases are TGCGCCAGCAGCTCGGAGGGGCTCGGGGAGCTGTTTTTT.